This TCR beta chain was identified in a study of control samples from healthy donors and cancer patients (dated by TCRdb to about 2020). Library preparation employed the immunoSEQ multiplex PCR assay. This is the immuneACCESS table as TCRdb keeps it, with only in-frame sequences that have V and J called. A part of the clones is gone; compared with another copy, unresolved V genes explain less than half, and the rest is unexplained. The sample yields 130,000 or so clones; around 87% were counted once. About 3% of the sample goes to the ten largest clones. A note on this clone: Which antigen it targets is not known. No base qualities exist here, and no much larger clone lies one base off it.

In the germline V gene, CDR1 corresponds to MNHEY and CDR2 to SVGEGT. Here V drops 5 bases and J drops 0 bases, and the junction holds 8 bases not matched to any gene. The CDR3, cysteine through phenylalanine, is 16 amino acids long. The read is trimmed to its CDR3 DNA, 48 bases read in frame from base 1. The chain is assembled from TRBV6-2 or TRBV6-3 and TRBJ1-1; 8 bases in the middle match TRBD1. The source is a man aged 60-69 years in good health. Source material: blood. The DNA sequence follows: TGTGCCAGCAGTCAACCGGGACAGGCAATGAACACTGAAGCTTTCTTT. Its protein reads: CASSQPGQAMNTEAFF.